This T cell receptor (beta chain) was sequenced for a study of OX40 agonist ivuxolimab in advanced cancers. For the study at large: Given to patients was ivuxolimab, an agonistic anti-OX40 (CD134) antibody. Therapy given before enrollment (anti-PD-1, anti-PD-L1 or anti-CTLA-4) was allowed, and 40% to 50% had some.

Clones were read by immunoSEQ multiplex PCR, and TCRdb kept only the in-frame ones, dropping some. Here the sample spans tens of thousands of clones, about 91% being singletons. Germline-derived CDR1 and CDR2 are GTSNPN and SVGIG (reference sequence). Between the trimmed V and J ends, which lost 0 bases and 1 base, there was a span of 15 bases. The CDR3 length is 16 residues. Material: CD4+ or CD8+ T cells sorted from blood, obtained in a trial of the OX40 agonist ivuxolimab. This receptor was taken from an adult with an advanced solid tumor such as melanoma, head and neck, liver or kidney cancer. The V and J genes are TRBV30 and TRBJ1-1; D unresolved. In DNA, the CDR3 is TGTGCCTGGAGTGTACTAAAGAAGCAGAAGAACACTGAAGCTTTCTTT. Amino acids: CAWSVLKKQKNTEAFF.